Below, one TCR beta chain is given with its context. The antigen is unknown. The data are from a study of CD8 T cells in Susac syndrome. As controls, healthy donors matched for age and sex were used. While CD8+ and CD4+ T cells were isolated negatively, TEMRA cells were enriched by FACS. Findings and caveats of the study: Only a relatively small number of individuals were included in the TCR sequencing and HLA analysis.

Trimming took off 3 bases at V and 0 bases at J, with 9 bases between the two ends. From germline, CDR1 is LNHDA and CDR2 SQIVND (reference sequence). This CDR3 is 15 amino acids long. Random hexamers were used to reverse transcribe about 0.45 to 1 ug of RNA. TCRdb re-called the immunoSEQ multiplex PCR reads with MiXCR, one entry per CDR3 protein. The sample contains roughly 47,000 distinct CDR3 sequences, around 93% of which appear only once. The sequence was collected from a human donor in good health. The chain combines TRBV19 with TRBJ1-5; D may be TRBD1 (5 bases). Sequencing was carried out using CD8+ T cells from PBMCs. CDR3 loop: CASSMTEDSNQPQHF. CDR3 sequence (DNA): TGTGCCAGTAGTATGACAGAAGATAGCAATCAGCCCCAGCATTTT.